The clone carrying this T cell receptor beta chain was recorded once. Its specificity is not known. Only in-frame clones appear in the TCRdb table, and some are missing; sequencing was by immunoSEQ multiplex PCR. The data contain fewer than 200,000 clones, about 90% of them seen just once; the ten biggest clones take up roughly 11%. The sample belongs to a study of T cell responses to AZD1222 COVID-19 vaccine. The study's findings and limits: Receipt of two AZD1222 doses was followed by a rise in Spike-specific TCR breadth and depth. Nearly half of spike-specific TCRs reportedly target unmutated variant regions. Sampled repertoires all dated from after the peak T cell response.

The TCR comes from an adult who received the AZD1222 COVID-19 vaccine. This specimen consisted of peripheral blood, obtained 28 days after the second AZD1222 dose.

The CDR3 loop is CASSLAAGNYEQYF. CDR3 nucleotide sequence: TGTGCCAGCAGCTTAGCTGCAGGAAACTACGAGCAGTACTTC. The chain couples TRBV13 to TRBJ2-7; D gene uncertain. The germline V and J ends were trimmed by 1 base and 3 bases, with 10 bases remaining between them. This CDR3 contains 14 residues. The germline V gene encodes CDR1 PRHDT and CDR2 FYEKMQ (reference sequence).